This T cell receptor beta chain was captured by sequencing in a study of CD8+ T cells in alopecia areata. The wider study: Treated patients were given oral tofacitinib, which was dosed at 5 to 10 mg twice daily.

From germline, CDR1 is GTSNPN and CDR2 SVGIG (reference sequence). V lost 4 bases and J 0 bases, leaving 7 bases between the germline ends. This CDR3 has 12 amino acids. Extraction and reverse transcription of RNA yielded cDNA as the sequencing template. Libraries were prepared by immunoSEQ multiplex PCR; TCRdb keeps only in-frame clonotypes and omits some of them. The sample carries around 140,000 clones, nearly 55% recorded once. Treatment denoted: oral pan-JAK inhibitor, 5-10 mg twice daily. A few counts support this clone. Specimen: CD8+ T cells sorted from blood, collected at week 4, from a patient treated with tofacitinib. The receptor was derived from a human donor with alopecia areata. The chain recombines TRBV30 with TRBJ2-7; the D is unclear. The CDR3 region is CAWTGSSYEQYF. The DNA of the CDR3 is TGTGCCTGGACAGGATCCTCCTACGAGCAGTACTTC.